The entry below gives a single TCR beta chain sequence along with its context. Its antigen is still unknown. Base-call qualities are not available, and no considerably larger clone is one nucleotide away. Receptor amplification or capture employed the immunoSEQ multiplex PCR assay. The table was pulled from immuneACCESS by TCRdb, which kept in-frame rearrangements only. Such tables lose some clones; where checked, under half of the loss comes from unresolved V genes, and the rest has no known cause. Within this sample are some 760,000 clones, with 70% to 90% of them counted one time only. The ten largest clones add up to 0.008% to 0.011% of the sample. These data come from a study of shared T cell receptors in the human thymus listed by TCRdb under 2021. Broadly, across the study: The study examined how self-reactive, shared T-cell receptor alpha chains are generated in the human thymus.

The CDR3 sequence holds 15 residues, the cysteine and phenylalanine included. Kept here is only the CDR3 DNA, which spans 45 bases and is read in frame from base 1. Relative to germline, V is 5 bases shorter and J is 0 bases shorter, with 13 bases between their ends. Via the germline V gene, CDR1 is MGHRA and CDR2 YSYEKL. The sample was also reused in another study, on human thymus T cells. The second paper states: Donors were immunologically healthy infants undergoing open corrective cardiac surgery for congenital heart defects in Finland. The thymus tissue came from surgical resects taken out during corrective cardiac surgery. Both the thymic and the peripheral blood repertoires appeared to show biased V and J gene segment usage. Highly overlapping thymic TCR repertoires among unrelated individuals were reported in the related research. The study described the TCR alpha and beta repertoires in under 10 infant thymus samples and a handful of matching peripheral blood samples. Donor ages ranged from roughly 6 to 250 days, and the cohort comprised 5 to 7 male and two female infants. Thymocytes were mechanically released from the tissue and were stored as pellets of about 9.5-33 million cells at -70 degrees C. A QIAsymphony instrument was used to extract genomic DNA from frozen cell pellets. The immunoSEQ multiplex PCR assay was used to amplify the TCRB and TCRAD loci from a standardized amount of quality-controlled genomic DNA. The amplicons covered the V(D)J region and were long enough to include the CDR3 and to identify the V and J genes. The amplicons were sequenced on an Illumina platform via the commercial immunoSEQ service. Primer bias and sequencing errors were corrected as previously described, and TCRAD and TCRB were defined on the basis of the IMGT database. Repertoires were analysed with immunoSEQ Analyzer 3.0 and VDJTools, covering basic statistics, V/J segment usage, diversity estimates, rarefaction and pairwise overlap. Diversity was estimated using the Chao1, ChaoE, Efron-Thisted, Shannon and inverse Simpson indices, and was also estimated on datasets down-sampled to the size of the smallest sample. Repertoire overlap was determined by strict matching of CDR3 nucleotide sequence, V gene and J gene, and Jaccard-based multidimensional scaling clustering was applied. On average, approximately 790,000 unique TCRB clonotypes were obtained from thymus samples, compared with roughly 84,000 from blood samples.

This clonotype was obtained from a girl less than two years old with a congenital heart defect. Donor details come from another sample of the same person, matched by shared clones. The V gene is TRBV4-1 and the J gene is TRBJ1-2; no D gene is confidently identified. What was sequenced was thymocytes. The nucleotide sequence is given as TGCGCCAGCAGCGGTAAAGGAGGCCCTAACTATGGCTACACCTTC. Its translation is CASSGKGGPNYGYTF.